This T cell receptor beta chain was identified during a study of radiotherapy plus CTLA-4 blockade in lung cancer. The overall study: 15% to 20% of patients responded objectively, and about 30% achieved disease control.

Study results and limitations: Reportedly, early blood T cell clone dynamics best predicted response, with interferon-beta. In blood, after radiotherapy plus ipilimumab, tumor-derived TCR clones expanded.

Turning to this clone: Its antigen is not identified.

Clones were read by immunoSEQ multiplex PCR, and TCRdb kept only the in-frame ones, dropping some. The table includes roughly 92,000 clones, 70% to 90% detected once. Per the germline V gene, CDR1 is SGHDT and CDR2 is YYEEEE. This CDR3 spans 17 amino acids. The J segment lost 1 base and the V segment lost 5 bases, leaving 9 bases of the junction unmatched. Chemo-refractory metastatic non-small-cell lung cancer patients underwent focal radiation alongside CTLA-4 blockade with ipilimumab. Specimen: peripheral blood, collected from a patient treated with radiotherapy plus ipilimumab. The clonotype was recovered from a human donor with non-small cell lung cancer who had a partial response to radiotherapy plus ipilimumab. V usage is TRBV5-6 and J usage is TRBJ2-3, with 11 positions matching TRBD2. The CDR3 is CASSFQPGLAGTDTQYF. Written as DNA, the CDR3 is TGTGCCAGCAGTTTTCAACCGGGACTAGCGGGCACAGATACGCAGTATTTT.